This entry features one T cell receptor beta chain sequence. The data were taken from a study of shared clonotypes between healthy human individuals. The naive CD8 population came from CD45RO-negative cells selected for CCR7, without terminally differentiated effector memory CD45RA+ cells. Germline V gene lookup returns CDR1 MNHNS and CDR2 SASEGT. The CDR3 runs 17 residues. V lost 0 bases and J lost 5, with 16 bases in between. The table came from immunoSEQ multiplex PCR; TCRdb's copy has only in-frame clones and leaves some out. The table has around 1.9 million clones, around 95% seen once; the top ten hold approximately 1.6%.

Sequenced: naive CD8+ T cells from PBMCs. This sequence joins TRBV6-1 and TRBJ2-2; D is undetermined. The sequence was obtained from a man aged 18 to 29 in good health. Some clones in this sample may be carry-over from other donors' samples. CDR3 sequence: CASSEAQVEYRTGELFF. The DNA for the CDR3 is TGTGCCAGCAGTGAAGCTCAAGTGGAGTATCGAACCGGGGAGCTGTTTTTT.